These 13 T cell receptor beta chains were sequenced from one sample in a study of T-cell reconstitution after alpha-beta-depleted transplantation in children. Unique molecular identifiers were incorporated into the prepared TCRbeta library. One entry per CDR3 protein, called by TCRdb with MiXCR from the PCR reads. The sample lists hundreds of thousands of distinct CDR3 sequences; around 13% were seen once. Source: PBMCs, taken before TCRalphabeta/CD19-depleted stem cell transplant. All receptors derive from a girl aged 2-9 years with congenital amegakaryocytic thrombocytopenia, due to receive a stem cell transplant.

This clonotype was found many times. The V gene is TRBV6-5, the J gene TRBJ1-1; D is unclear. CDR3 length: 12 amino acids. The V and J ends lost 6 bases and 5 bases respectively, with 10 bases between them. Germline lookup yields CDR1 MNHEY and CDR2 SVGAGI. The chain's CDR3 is CASRRSGTEAFF. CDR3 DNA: TGTGCCAGCAGGAGGTCGGGGACTGAAGCTTTCTTT.

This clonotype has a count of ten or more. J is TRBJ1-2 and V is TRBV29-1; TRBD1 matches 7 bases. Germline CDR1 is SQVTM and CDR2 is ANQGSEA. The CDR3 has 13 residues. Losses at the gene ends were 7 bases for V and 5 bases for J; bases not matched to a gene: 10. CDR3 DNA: TGCAGCGCGGACAGGAGCGAAGAGTATGGCTACACCTTC. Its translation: CSADRSEEYGYTF.

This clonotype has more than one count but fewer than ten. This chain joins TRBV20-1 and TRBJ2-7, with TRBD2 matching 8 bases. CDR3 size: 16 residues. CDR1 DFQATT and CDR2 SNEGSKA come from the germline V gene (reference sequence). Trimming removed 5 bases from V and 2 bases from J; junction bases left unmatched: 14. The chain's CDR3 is CSAGPASGQWAYEQYF. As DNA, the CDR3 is TGCAGTGCTGGACCAGCTAGCGGGCAATGGGCCTACGAGCAGTACTTC.

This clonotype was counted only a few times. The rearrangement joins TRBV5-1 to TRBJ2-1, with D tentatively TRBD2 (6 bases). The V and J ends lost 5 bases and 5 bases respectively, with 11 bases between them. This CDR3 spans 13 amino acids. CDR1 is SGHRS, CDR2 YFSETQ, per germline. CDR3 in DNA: TGCGCCAGCAGGCTAGCGTACAACAATGAGCAGTTCTTC. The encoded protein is CASRLAYNNEQFF.

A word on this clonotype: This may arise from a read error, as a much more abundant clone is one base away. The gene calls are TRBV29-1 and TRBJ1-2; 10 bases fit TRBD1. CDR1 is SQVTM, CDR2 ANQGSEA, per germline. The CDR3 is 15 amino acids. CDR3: CSVRGTGTGVYGYIF. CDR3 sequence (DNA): TGCAGCGTTCGGGGCACCGGGACAGGGGTCTATGGCTACATCTTC.

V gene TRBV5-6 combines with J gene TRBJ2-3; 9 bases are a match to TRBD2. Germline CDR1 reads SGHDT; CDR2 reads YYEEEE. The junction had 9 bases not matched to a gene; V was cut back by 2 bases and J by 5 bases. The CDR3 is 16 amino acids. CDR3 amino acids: CASSFLAGSIRDTQYF. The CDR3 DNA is TGTGCCAGCAGCTTTCTAGCGGGGAGCATCAGAGATACGCAGTATTTT.

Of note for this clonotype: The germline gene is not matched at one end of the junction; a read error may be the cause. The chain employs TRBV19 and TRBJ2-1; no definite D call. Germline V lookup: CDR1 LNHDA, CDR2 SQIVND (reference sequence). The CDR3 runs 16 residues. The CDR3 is CAGSITGPLSYNEQFF. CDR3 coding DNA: TGTGCCGGTAGTATTACCGGGCCCCTGAGCTACAATGAGCAGTTCTTC.

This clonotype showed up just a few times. The DNA of the CDR3 is TGCAGCGCCGCTTCCGGGACAGCAAAGGATACGCAGTATTTT. This translates into CSAASGTAKDTQYF. The rearrangement uses TRBV29-1 and TRBJ2-3, with 7 bases matching TRBD1. The ends lost 7 bases at V and 6 bases at J; junction bases unmatched: 13. This CDR3 is 14 amino acids long. In germline, CDR1 is SQVTM, CDR2 ANQGSEA.

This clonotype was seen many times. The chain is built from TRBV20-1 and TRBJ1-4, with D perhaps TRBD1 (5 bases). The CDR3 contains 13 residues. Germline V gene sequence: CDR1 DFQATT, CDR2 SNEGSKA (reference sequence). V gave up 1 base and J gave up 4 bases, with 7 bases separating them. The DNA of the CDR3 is TGCAGTGCTAGAGTCCAGGGTAATGAAAAACTGTTTTTT. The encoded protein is CSARVQGNEKLFF.

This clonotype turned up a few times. The CDR3 DNA is TGCAGTGCTAGCTGGCACTCTAGCACAGATACGCAGTATTTT. Amino acids: CSASWHSSTDTQYF. This chain connects TRBV20-1 to TRBJ2-3; D unresolved. V lost 3 bases, J lost 0 bases, and 10 bases lay in between. The CDR3 totals 14 residues. CDR1 and CDR2 (germline): DFQATT, SNEGSKA (reference sequence).

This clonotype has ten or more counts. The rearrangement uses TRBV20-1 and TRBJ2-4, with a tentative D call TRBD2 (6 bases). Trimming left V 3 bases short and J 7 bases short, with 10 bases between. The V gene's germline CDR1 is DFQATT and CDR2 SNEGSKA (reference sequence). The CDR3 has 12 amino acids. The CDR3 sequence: CSASGSPNIQYF. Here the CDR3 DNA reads TGCAGTGCTAGCGGGAGCCCGAACATTCAGTACTTC.

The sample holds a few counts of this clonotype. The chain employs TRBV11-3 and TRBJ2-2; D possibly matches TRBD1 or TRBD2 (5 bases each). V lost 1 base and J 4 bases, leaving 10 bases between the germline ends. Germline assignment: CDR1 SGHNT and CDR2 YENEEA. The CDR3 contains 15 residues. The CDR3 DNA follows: TGTGCCAGCAGCTTAGGGGGACCATCCACCGGGGAGCTGTTTTTT. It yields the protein CASSLGGPSTGELFF.

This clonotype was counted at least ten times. The CDR3 bases are TGCAGTGCCGCAAAAGAAATTTACACTGAAGCTTTCTTT. This translates into CSAAKEIYTEAFF. This chain connects TRBV20-1 to TRBJ1-1; D is uncertain. Trimming pared 6 bases from V and 3 bases from J, leaving 14 bases between. Germline V lookup: CDR1 DFQATT, CDR2 SNEGSKA (reference sequence). The CDR3 loop spans 13 amino acids.